This T cell receptor beta chain was recorded in a study of radiation and T cells in renal cell carcinoma (dated by TCRdb to about 2020). As for the study more broadly: Samples came from a clinical trial, in which primary renal cell carcinomas received 15 Gy stereotactic body radiation therapy followed by nephrectomy 4 weeks later. TCR beta sequencing covered 50 to 55 samples in total, comprising 25 or so tumors and around 27 peripheral blood samples. Across all 55 or so samples, approximately 4,000,000 unique CDR3 nucleotide sequences, encoding 2,658,974 unique CDR3 amino acid sequences, were identified. General study outcomes and caveats: Because pretreatment tumor biopsies were not available, the baseline intratumoral presence of clonotypes could not be determined. With a single-armed trial design, the study had no way to address how radiation dose or scheduling affects the TCR repertoire. In blood, the top tumor clonotypes increased between baseline and 2 weeks post-radiation and then shrank by 4 weeks, which suggests that tumor-resident clones expanded only transiently. Blood repertoire dynamics were not followed beyond 4 weeks after treatment.

TCR beta libraries were generated from genomic DNA with the immunoSEQ kit, following the manufacturer's recommendations. Library preparation used a first multiplex PCR with proprietary primers, then a second PCR adding unique barcodes, with bead cleanups after each round. Each sample batch included a kit-provided positive control reaction and a negative control reaction. The final libraries underwent checking on an Agilent 4200 TapeStation D1000 ScreenTape, volumetric pooling, and quantification by qPCR. Sequencing ran on an Illumina NextSeq500 with a MidOutput 150-cycle cartridge, using 156 Read1 and 15 Index1 cycles with kit custom primers. The pooled library was loaded at roughly 1 pM, with an approximately 21% PhiX control spiked in. The authors' analysis ran thus. Vendor-processed data were analyzed in R, with a clonotype defined as all T cells sharing the same CDR3 nucleotide sequence. For clone abundance analyses, frequencies were normalized to the 10,000 most abundant clones per sample. Public T cell clones, which averaged fewer than five per sample, were removed prior to analysis. An abundance difference of at least 32-fold between compartments was the criterion for calling clonotypes tumor-enriched or baseline blood-enriched. Clonotypes expanded or contracted between blood time points were identified with a beta-binomial differential abundance model. Tumor-blood repertoire similarity was measured with the Baroni-Urbani and Buser coefficient, and groups were compared using two-tailed Wilcoxon tests in R. TCRdb mirrors the immuneACCESS table, restricted to in-frame sequences. Some clones are absent from its copies; in checked studies, under half trace to an unresolved V gene, and the reason for the others is unknown. V, J and clone size reflect that table, while D and trimming were determined from the DNA. In all, the sample holds about 150,000 clones, and around 90% of those were seen once. Roughly 13% of the sample is in the top ten clones.

Points on this clone: This receptor's antigen is unknown. No base qualities exist here, and no much larger clone lies one base off it.

Looking up the germline V gene (reference sequence) yields CDR1 MNHNY and CDR2 SVGAGI. The CDR3, from cysteine to phenylalanine, totals 11 residues. The DNA shown is the 33-base CDR3, in frame from base 1. Deletion took 6 bases off V and 5 bases off J, with a span of 5 bases between the germline ends. What the time point label conveys for this sample: blood 2 weeks post-SBRT. The treatment or condition label corresponds to: 15 Gy SBRT to primary tumor, nephrectomy 4 weeks later. To track tumor-enriched clonotypes, serial peripheral blood was sampled from radiation-treated patients at baseline and at 2 weeks and 4 weeks after SBRT. Every patient had renal cell carcinoma of clear cell pathology. The QIAamp DNA Blood Mini Kit (Qiagen) was used to prepare genomic DNA for TCR sequencing. Only samples passing all quality control checks were included in the analyses.

The starting material was blood, obtained from a patient whose treatment included radiotherapy and nephrectomy. This clonotype was obtained from a woman between 50 and 59 years old with renal cell carcinoma. Recombination connected TRBV6-6 to TRBJ2-1, with a weak D call of TRBD2 (5 bases match). CDR3 loop: CASSGNNEQFF. The nucleotides are TGTGCCAGCAGCGGGAACAATGAGCAGTTCTTC.